This T cell receptor (beta chain) was identified during a study of blood T cell repertoires in COVID-19. About the study: Italy, Spain and the United States were the sources of the convalescent and acute COVID-19 samples. Sources were T cells, B-cell-depleted T cells, or PBMCs; the material itself was cDNA or gDNA.

How the authors handled the data: Scientists estimated how many nucleated cells there were by amplifying reference gene primers. Measured with immunoSEQ multiplex PCR; TCRdb has only the in-frame clones, and not every one. The V and J calls and clone size are taken from that table; D and trimming were inferred from the DNA. The sample lists tens of thousands of clones, approximately 84% occurring once. This receptor was identified in a human donor in a cohort sampled during active COVID-19. The sample comprised peripheral blood.

Here the CDR3 reads CASSLGGGTIYF. In DNA form, the CDR3 reads TGTGCCAGCAGTTTAGGAGGAGGCACCATATATTTT. The V call is TRBV12-3 or TRBV12-4, the J call TRBJ1-3; no definite D call. The CDR3 is 12 amino acids. The V end was cut by 1 base, the J end by 9 bases, with 7 bases between.